The 17 T cell receptor beta chains given below trace back to one sample, sequenced in a study of OX40 agonist ivuxolimab in advanced cancers. Sequencing used immunoSEQ multiplex PCR; TCRdb keeps in-frame clones, though not all of them. The table shows nearly 20,000 clones, with about four fifths occurring only once. Here the sequenced sample was CD4+ or CD8+ T cells sorted from blood, taken in a trial of the OX40 agonist ivuxolimab. These receptors came from an adult with an advanced solid tumor such as melanoma, head and neck, liver or kidney cancer.

The chain has TRBV28 and TRBJ1-4; the D is unclear. Trimming removed 2 bases at V and 7 bases at J, with 5 bases between. Looked up from germline, CDR1 is MDHEN and CDR2 is SYDVKM. The CDR3 has 12 residues. The DNA of the CDR3 is TGTGCCAGCAGTTTAGGTTCTGAAAAACTGTTTTTT. This sequence encodes CASSLGSEKLFF.

This clone was seen a single time. The chain employs TRBV5-4 and TRBJ1-2; D unclear. Looked up from germline, CDR1 is SGHNT and CDR2 is YYREEE (reference sequence). Trimming removed 3 bases at V and 8 bases at J, with 20 bases between. This CDR3 comprises 15 residues. The CDR3 DNA reads as TGTGCCAGCAGCTCCCAGATGACCCGACCGGGGGGCTACACCTTC. It translates to CASSSQMTRPGGYTF.

The rearrangement uses TRBV7-9 and TRBJ2-1, with D possibly being TRBD1 or TRBD2 (5 bases each). The V end lost 3 bases, the J end lost 5 bases, and 20 bases lay between the germline ends. CDR3 length: 17 amino acids. Germline V gene data show CDR1 as SEHNR and CDR2 as FQNEAQ (reference sequence). Here the CDR3 reads CASSFSPPGPVDNEQFF. The CDR3 bases are TGTGCCAGCAGCTTTTCCCCTCCGGGACCGGTGGACAATGAGCAGTTCTTC.

This clone was picked up a small number of times. The J gene is TRBJ1-1, the V gene TRBV15; 7 nucleotides align to TRBD1. The CDR3 extends over 15 amino acids. The germline CDR1 and CDR2 sequences are LNHNV and YYDKDF (reference sequence). Losses at the gene ends were 1 base for V and 4 bases for J; bases not matched to a gene: 6. The DNA for the CDR3 is TGTGCCACCAGCAGAGGACCGACAGGGAGCACTGAAGCTTTCTTT. Translated: CATSRGPTGSTEAFF.

This chain connects TRBV14 to TRBJ2-1; 12 nucleotides agree with TRBD2. The CDR3 runs 18 residues. V was pared by 0 bases and J by 8 bases, with 11 bases of the junction left unmatched. Germline CDR1 is SGHDN and CDR2 is FVKESK. The CDR3 reads CASSQDSGTSGWGDEQFF. The CDR3 coding sequence is TGTGCCAGCAGCCAAGATTCCGGGACTAGCGGGTGGGGCGATGAGCAGTTCTTC.

The V gene is TRBV9, the J gene TRBJ1-5; D is perhaps TRBD1 (5 bases). The CDR3 covers 15 residues. Looked up from germline, CDR1 is SGDLS and CDR2 is YYNGEE. Trimming removed 2 bases at V and 2 bases at J, with 11 bases between. This CDR3 is CASSVGGVGNQPQHF. As DNA, the CDR3 is TGTGCCAGCAGCGTCGGAGGGGTCGGCAATCAGCCCCAGCATTTT.

The V and J genes are TRBV2 and TRBJ2-5, with TRBD1 matching over 7 bases. With the DNA end fitting TRBJ2-7 better, the J assignment may be wrong. Germline V gene sequence: CDR1 SNHLY, CDR2 FYNNEI. The CDR3 is 13 amino acids. The CDR3 nucleotides read TGTGCCAGCAGTGGGGACAGCTCCTACGAGCAGTACTTC. Its translation: CASSGDSSYEQYF.

This chain links TRBV6-5 with TRBJ1-1; possibly TRBD1 for D (5 bases). The CDR3 is made up of 16 amino acids. V gave up 0 bases and J gave up 0 bases, with 11 bases separating them. Germline V gene sequence: CDR1 MNHEY, CDR2 SVGAGI. The CDR3 protein is CASSYSRGLMNTEAFF. The CDR3 DNA follows: TGTGCCAGCAGTTACTCCCGGGGCCTTATGAACACTGAAGCTTTCTTT.

V and J are TRBV7-9 and TRBJ2-1; D is unresolved. There are 11 residues in the CDR3. In germline, CDR1 is SEHNR, CDR2 FQNEAQ (reference sequence). V lost 10 bases and J 6 bases, leaving 10 bases between the germline ends. The CDR3 region has the DNA TGTGCCACCCCTCAAGGCAATGAGCAGTTCTTC. Its protein product is CATPQGNEQFF.

The rearrangement uses TRBV7-9 and TRBJ2-2; the match to TRBD1 covers 8 bases. With V trimmed by 4 bases and J by 4 bases, 8 bases remained unmatched. Germline V gene sequence: CDR1 SEHNR, CDR2 FQNEAQ (reference sequence). CDR3 length: 16 residues. The CDR3 DNA sequence: TGTGCCAGCAGCTCCAACAGGGGGGAGACCACCGGGGAGCTGTTTTTT. Translation gives CASSSNRGETTGELFF. Supplemented by reference TRBV7-9 and TRBJ2-2, the full variable domain reads DTGVSQNPRHKITKRGQNVTFRCDPISEHNRLYWYRQTLGQGPEFLTYFQNEAQLEKSRLLSDRFSAERPKGSFSTLEIQRTEQGDSAMYLCASSSNRGETTGELFFGEGSRLTVL.

The rearrangement links TRBV27 to TRBJ1-1; 8 bases map to TRBD1. The germline CDR1 and CDR2 sequences are MNHEY and SMNVEV (reference sequence). V lost 0 bases to trimming and J lost 11 bases; unmatched junction nucleotides: 5. The CDR3 is 13 residues long. As DNA, the CDR3 is TGTGCCAGCAGTTTATCGGGGGACAGGTCGGCTTTCTTT. Translated, it gives CASSLSGDRSAFF.

There are a few counts of this clone. The V gene is TRBV7-8, the J gene TRBJ1-3; D is possibly TRBD1 (5 bases). The CDR3 contains 16 residues. CDR1 is SGHVS, CDR2 FQNEAQ, per germline. V lost 4 bases and J 2 bases, leaving 15 bases between the germline ends. CDR3 region: CASSSPGRNPGNTIYF. The CDR3 nucleotides are TGTGCCAGCAGCTCTCCGGGACGGAACCCTGGAAACACCATATATTTT.

The V gene is TRBV9, the J gene TRBJ2-7, with 8 bases that match TRBD2. The CDR3 totals 14 residues. V shed 3 bases, J shed 0 bases, and the junction held 2 bases outside the gene matches. Germline V gives CDR1 SGDLS, CDR2 YYNGEE. CDR3 sequence: CASSAGLASYEQYF. Written as DNA, the CDR3 is TGTGCCAGCAGCGCTGGACTAGCCTCCTACGAGCAGTACTTC.

This chain links TRBV28 with TRBJ1-3; D is uncertain. This CDR3 is built from 12 residues. V lost 6 bases and J lost 0, with 3 bases in between. Germline values: CDR1 MDHEN, CDR2 SYDVKM. This CDR3 is CASRDSGNTIYF. In DNA form, the CDR3 reads TGTGCCAGCAGGGACTCTGGAAACACCATATATTTT.

V gene TRBV7-6 combines with J gene TRBJ2-7; D unresolved. The germline V and J ends were trimmed by 1 base and 2 bases, with 15 bases remaining between them. Germline V gene data show CDR1 as SGHVS and CDR2 as FNYEAQ. The CDR3 consists of 16 residues. The CDR3 region is CASSLGATASTYEQYF. The DNA of the CDR3 is TGTGCCAGCAGCTTAGGCGCTACAGCCTCTACCTACGAGCAGTACTTC.

The chain combines TRBV28 with TRBJ2-5; no clear D gene. The J call is doubtful: the DNA matches TRBJ2-7 better. The germline V gene has CDR1 MDHEN and CDR2 SYDVKM. The CDR3 consists of 13 residues. The CDR3 DNA reads TGTGCCAGCAGGCCGCCCGCCCGCTACGAGCAGTACTTC. Amino acid sequence: CASRPPARYEQYF.

This clone was seen a handful of times. V and J are TRBV7-2 and TRBJ1-5; D uncertain. The germline V and J ends were trimmed by 1 base and 3 bases, with 7 bases remaining between them. This CDR3 is 14 amino acids long. Germline V gives CDR1 SGHTA, CDR2 FQGNSA. The DNA for the CDR3 is TGTGCCAGCAGCTTAGGGCAGGACAATCAGCCCCAGCATTTT. Residues: CASSLGQDNQPQHF.